This T cell receptor beta chain was found in a study of beta chain features in type 1 diabetes. This clone was recorded many times. Its target is unknown. A sort by CD45RO/CCR7/CD25/CD127/CD95/CD27 yielded CD4+ naive, central memory, regulatory and stem cell-like memory cells. Overall study results and limits: More deletions and fewer insertions at VDJ junctions were seen in type 1 diabetes patients.

The entirety of the isolated RNA underwent reverse transcription, so expressed TCRB transcripts were sequenced. Here immunoSEQ multiplex PCR was the method, and the copy in TCRdb shows in-frame clones only, minus some. The sample contains 200,000 to 250,000 clones, 11% of which appear only once. The CDR3 spans 19 residues. This sequence joins TRBV21-1 and TRBJ1-4; TRBD1, the table's D call, lacks a check against the DNA. TRBV21-1 is shown as a pseudogene. The sequenced sample consisted of central memory CD4+ T cells from blood. This TCR derives from a man younger than 35 in good health. The CDR3 DNA reads as TGTGCCAGCAGCAGATTCCTGACAGGGGGTATGGCAACTAATGAAAAACTGTTTTTT. Translated: CASSRFLTGGMATNEKLFF.